The rows below give T cell receptor beta chains drawn from one sample of a study of regulatory T cells in long-lasting Graves disease. In TCRdb, the multiplex PCR reads were re-called with MiXCR into one record per CDR3 protein. The sample has hundreds of thousands of distinct CDR3 sequences; under 20% are singletons. This sample was shared with a second study, whose subject was T cells in Graves' hyperthyroidism and ophthalmopathy.

This sample comprised peripheral blood mononuclear cells (PBMCs), obtained at new diagnosis, from a patient treated with antithyroid drugs. The receptor set was obtained from a woman in her twenties or thirties with Graves disease. Each CDR3 is given without its conserved first and last residue. The order of the fields is V gene, D gene, J gene, CDR3 protein. A D gene is named only where the DNA matches it firmly.

V: TRBV12-3/TRBV12-4
D: NA
J: TRBJ1-6
CDR3: ASSWGRVNSPLH

V: TRBV27
D: NA
J: TRBJ2-1
CDR3: ASTAEYRYSNEQF

V: TRBV5-6
D: NA
J: TRBJ2-1
CDR3: AGSLALVEQF

V: TRBV28
D: NA
J: TRBJ1-1
CDR3: ATEKGGPNTEAF

V: TRBV3-1
D: NA
J: TRBJ2-7
CDR3: ASSLQEYEQY

V: TRBV5-1
D: NA
J: TRBJ2-1
CDR3: ASRADTGSYNEQF

V: TRBV12-3/TRBV12-4
D: NA
J: TRBJ2-2
CDR3: ASSLRGLPNTGELF

V: TRBV7-2
D: NA
J: TRBJ1-1
CDR3: ASSLGQGLGTEAF

V: TRBV6-1
D: TRBD1
J: TRBJ2-1
CDR3: ASSEPGQGVYEQF

V: TRBV12-3/TRBV12-4
D: TRBD1
J: TRBJ2-4
CDR3: ASSPFPGQGKNIQY

V: TRBV18
D: NA
J: TRBJ2-3
CDR3: ASSPSGQGISDTQY

V: TRBV10-3
D: TRBD1
J: TRBJ1-1
CDR3: AIIPETGWGNTEAF

V: TRBV6-1
D: TRBD1
J: TRBJ2-7
CDR3: ASRLGQGFYEQY

V: TRBV7-2
D: NA
J: TRBJ2-3
CDR3: ASSSQGTNTDTQY

V: TRBV18
D: TRBD1
J: TRBJ1-1
CDR3: ASSPTPTGVTEAF

V: TRBV28
D: NA
J: TRBJ1-2
CDR3: ASSLVLGGYT

V: TRBV10-3
D: TRBD2
J: TRBJ2-1
CDR3: AVSGSGNEQF

V: TRBV9
D: NA
J: TRBJ1-1
CDR3: ASSATANTEAF

V: TRBV12-3/TRBV12-4
D: NA
J: TRBJ1-3
CDR3: ASRISTSGNTIY

V: TRBV20-1
D: NA
J: TRBJ2-5
CDR3: SARDDGAETQY

V: TRBV6-2/TRBV6-3
D: NA
J: TRBJ1-1
CDR3: ASSVRINTEAF

V: TRBV2
D: NA
J: TRBJ2-6
CDR3: ASRTGRYSGANVLT

V: TRBV3-1
D: TRBD2
J: TRBJ2-3
CDR3: ASSWTSGMTDTQY

V: TRBV5-1
D: TRBD1
J: TRBJ2-5
CDR3: ASSWRTGEQETQY

V: TRBV27
D: TRBD1
J: TRBJ2-4
CDR3: ASSTRQGLGAKNIQY

V: TRBV30
D: NA
J: TRBJ2-7
CDR3: AWSHGGRNYEQY

V: TRBV20-1
D: NA
J: TRBJ1-6
CDR3: SSGGRDSPLH

V: TRBV24-1
D: TRBD2
J: TRBJ2-7
CDR3: ATSDSTSGLSEQY

V: TRBV3-1
D: NA
J: TRBJ2-7
CDR3: ASSQEIVGYEQY

V: TRBV9
D: TRBD1
J: TRBJ2-5
CDR3: ASSDRGLGETQY

V: TRBV12-3/TRBV12-4
D: NA
J: TRBJ2-7
CDR3: ASSLFVDKNLAYEQY

V: TRBV7-2
D: NA
J: TRBJ1-1
CDR3: ASSLYAVGNTEAF

V: TRBV7-3
D: NA
J: TRBJ2-5
CDR3: ASSAQQRETQY

V: TRBV28
D: NA
J: TRBJ1-5
CDR3: ASSLSLGAGISNQPQH

V: TRBV5-1
D: NA
J: TRBJ1-1
CDR3: ASSLVGGTATKTF

V: TRBV30
D: NA
J: TRBJ1-1
CDR3: AWSPLPRTEAF

V: TRBV4-1
D: NA
J: TRBJ1-2
CDR3: ASSAGGGNYGYT

V: TRBV5-1
D: TRBD2
J: TRBJ2-1
CDR3: ASSYGLAGGPGNEQF

V: TRBV10-2
D: NA
J: TRBJ2-7
CDR3: ASRTGNPYEQY

V: TRBV5-1
D: NA
J: TRBJ2-1
CDR3: ASSLWTAVYYNEQF

V: TRBV10-2
D: NA
J: TRBJ1-2
CDR3: ASSEPQINYGYT

V: TRBV7-9
D: TRBD2
J: TRBJ2-7
CDR3: ASSPKSSGSSYEQY

V: TRBV28
D: NA
J: TRBJ2-2
CDR3: ASRGGDTPNTGELF

V: TRBV20-1
D: TRBD1
J: TRBJ1-2
CDR3: SARPPDRGDGYT

V: TRBV30
D: TRBD1
J: TRBJ1-1
CDR3: AWNRDRGPEAEAF

V: TRBV11-2
D: NA
J: TRBJ2-3
CDR3: ASSLHTGYGTDTQY

V: TRBV2
D: NA
J: TRBJ2-7
CDR3: ASSSQGLRINEQY

V: TRBV24-1
D: NA
J: TRBJ1-1
CDR3: ATSDPGAPSTEAF

V: TRBV7-2
D: TRBD2
J: TRBJ2-1
CDR3: ASSFLAGGPVEQF

V: TRBV5-1
D: TRBD1
J: TRBJ2-3
CDR3: ASSPGTGYTDTQY

V: TRBV5-1
D: NA
J: TRBJ1-2
CDR3: ASSSFGDGYT

V: TRBV24-1
D: TRBD1
J: TRBJ2-7
CDR3: ATSDRDRAYEQY

V: TRBV5-1
D: TRBD2
J: TRBJ2-1
CDR3: ASSLATQISGRRRNEQF

V: TRBV7-2
D: NA
J: TRBJ2-1
CDR3: ASSPYLGNEQF

V: TRBV19
D: NA
J: TRBJ1-3
CDR3: ASSTTYSGNTIY

V: TRBV6-2/TRBV6-3
D: NA
J: TRBJ2-1
CDR3: ASRTLSGTPEF

V: TRBV7-7
D: NA
J: TRBJ2-3
CDR3: ASSLNAEGTQY